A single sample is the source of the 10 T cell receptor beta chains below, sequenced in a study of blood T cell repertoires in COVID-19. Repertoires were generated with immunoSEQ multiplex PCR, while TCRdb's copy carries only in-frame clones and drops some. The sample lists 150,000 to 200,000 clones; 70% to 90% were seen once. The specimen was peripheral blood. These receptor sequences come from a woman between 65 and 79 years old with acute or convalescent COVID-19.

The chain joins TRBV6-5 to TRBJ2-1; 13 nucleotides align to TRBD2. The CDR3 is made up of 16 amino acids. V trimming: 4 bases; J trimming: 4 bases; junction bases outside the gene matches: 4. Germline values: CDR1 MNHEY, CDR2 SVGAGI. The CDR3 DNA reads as TGTGCCAGCAGTTTTCCGGGACTAGCGGGATACAATGAGCAGTTCTTC. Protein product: CASSFPGLAGYNEQFF.

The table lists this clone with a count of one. The CDR3, as DNA: TGCGCCAGCAGCTCCGCGGGACTACTCTTCTACAATGAGCAGTTCTTC. Its translation is CASSSAGLLFYNEQFF. The chain couples TRBV5-1 to TRBJ2-1, with TRBD2 matching 7 bases. Germline trimming cut 3 bases from V and 3 bases from J; bases unmatched to any gene: 9. CDR3 length equals 16 residues. Germline CDR1 is SGHRS and CDR2 is YFSETQ.

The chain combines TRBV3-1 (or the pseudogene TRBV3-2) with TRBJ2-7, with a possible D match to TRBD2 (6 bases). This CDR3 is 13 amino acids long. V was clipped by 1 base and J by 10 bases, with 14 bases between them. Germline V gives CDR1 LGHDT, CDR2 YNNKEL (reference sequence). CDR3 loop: CASSQGGGVEQYF. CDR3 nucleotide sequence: TGTGCCAGCAGCCAAGGGGGCGGGGTCGAACAGTACTTC.

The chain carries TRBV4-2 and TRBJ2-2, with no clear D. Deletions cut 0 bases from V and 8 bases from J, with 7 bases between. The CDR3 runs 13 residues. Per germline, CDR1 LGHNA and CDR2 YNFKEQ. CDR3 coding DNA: TGTGCCAGCAGCCAAGAAATGGCAGGGGAGCTGTTTTTT. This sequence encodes CASSQEMAGELFF.

The CDR3 nucleotides read TGTGCCAGCAGTCCAACAGACAGGGCCTACGGGCAGTATTTT. It codes for CASSPTDRAYGQYF. The chain carries TRBV6-6 and TRBJ2-3; TRBD1 matches at 7 bases. This CDR3 spans 14 amino acids. After removal of 5 bases from V and 11 bases from J, the junction contained 13 bases not matched to a gene. Germline V CDR1 and CDR2: MNHNY, SVGAGI (reference sequence).

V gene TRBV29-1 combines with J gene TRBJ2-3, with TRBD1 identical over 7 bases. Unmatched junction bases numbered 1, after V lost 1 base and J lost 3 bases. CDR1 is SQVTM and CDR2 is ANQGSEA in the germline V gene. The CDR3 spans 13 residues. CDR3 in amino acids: CSVEARGTDTQYF. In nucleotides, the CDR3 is TGCAGCGTTGAAGCCAGGGGGACAGATACGCAGTATTTT.

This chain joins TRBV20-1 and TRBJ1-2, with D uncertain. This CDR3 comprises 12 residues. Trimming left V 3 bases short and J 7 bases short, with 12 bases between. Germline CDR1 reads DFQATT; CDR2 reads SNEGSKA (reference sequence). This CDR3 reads CSASRRDAGYTF. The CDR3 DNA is TGCAGTGCTAGTCGCCGGGATGCTGGCTACACCTTC.

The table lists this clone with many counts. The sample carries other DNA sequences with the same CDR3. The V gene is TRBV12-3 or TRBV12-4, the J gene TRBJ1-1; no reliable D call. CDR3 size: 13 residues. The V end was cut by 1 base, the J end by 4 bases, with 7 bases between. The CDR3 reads CASSLGPGTEAFF. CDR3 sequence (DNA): TGTGCCAGCAGTTTAGGGCCGGGCACTGAAGCTTTCTTT.

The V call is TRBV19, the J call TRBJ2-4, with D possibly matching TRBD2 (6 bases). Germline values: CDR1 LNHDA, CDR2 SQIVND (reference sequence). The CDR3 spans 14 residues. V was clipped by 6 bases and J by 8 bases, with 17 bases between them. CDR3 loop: CASSPQGWGDIQYF. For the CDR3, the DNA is TGTGCCAGTAGCCCTCAGGGTTGGGGGGACATTCAGTACTTC.

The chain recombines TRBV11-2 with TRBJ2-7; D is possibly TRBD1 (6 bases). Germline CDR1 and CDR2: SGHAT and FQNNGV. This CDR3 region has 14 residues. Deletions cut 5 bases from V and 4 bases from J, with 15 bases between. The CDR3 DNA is TGTGCCAGCAGCCGCCCCGGGACACCTTACGAGCAGTACTTC. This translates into CASSRPGTPYEQYF.